This T cell receptor beta chain was identified in a study of cytomegalovirus exposure and HLA in healthy donors. Germline values: CDR1 SNHLY, CDR2 FYNNEI. The trim removed 4 bases at V and 7 bases at J, leaving 8 bases unmatched. The length of the CDR3 is 14 residues. This PCR relied on a set of 60 Vbeta primers and 13 Jbeta primers. Sequenced by immunoSEQ multiplex PCR; TCRdb stores in-frame clones only, minus some. The sample holds around 160,000 clones, around 80% seen once. General observations from the study: Later on, an analysis tied approximately 17,000 TCR beta sequences to HLA alleles at 0.05 false discovery rate.

To note about this clone: Its antigen is not known.

This clonotype was sampled from a man aged 40-49 years in good health and CMV-seropositive. Sequences were obtained from PBMCs. The chain combines TRBV2 with TRBJ2-7; TRBD1 agrees at 9 bases. In DNA form, the CDR3 reads TGTGCCAGCAGTGGAAGGACAGGGGTAGGGGAGCAGTACTTC. Amino acid sequence: CASSGRTGVGEQYF.